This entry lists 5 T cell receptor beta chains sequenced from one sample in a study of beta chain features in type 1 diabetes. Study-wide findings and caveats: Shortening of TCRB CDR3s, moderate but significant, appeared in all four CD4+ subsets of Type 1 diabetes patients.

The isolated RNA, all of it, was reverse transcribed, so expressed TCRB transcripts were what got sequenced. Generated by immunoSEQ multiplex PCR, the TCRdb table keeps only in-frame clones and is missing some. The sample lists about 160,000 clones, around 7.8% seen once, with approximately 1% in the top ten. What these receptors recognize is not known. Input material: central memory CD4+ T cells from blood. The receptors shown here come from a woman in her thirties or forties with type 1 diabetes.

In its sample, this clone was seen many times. The CDR3 protein is CASTQRTHSYEQYF. The CDR3 bases are TGTGCCAGCACCCAGCGCACCCACTCCTACGAGCAGTACTTC. The V and J genes are TRBV28 and TRBJ2-7; no clear D gene. This CDR3 contains 14 residues. The germline gives CDR1 MDHEN, CDR2 SYDVKM. Trimming pared 7 bases from V and 0 bases from J, leaving 13 bases between.

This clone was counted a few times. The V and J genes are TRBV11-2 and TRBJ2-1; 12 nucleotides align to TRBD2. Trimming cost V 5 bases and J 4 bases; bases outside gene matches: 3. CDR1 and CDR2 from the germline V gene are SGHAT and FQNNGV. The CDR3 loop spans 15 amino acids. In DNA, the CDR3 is TGTGCCAGCAGCGGACTAGCGGGAAGGTACAATGAGCAGTTCTTC. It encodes CASSGLAGRYNEQFF.

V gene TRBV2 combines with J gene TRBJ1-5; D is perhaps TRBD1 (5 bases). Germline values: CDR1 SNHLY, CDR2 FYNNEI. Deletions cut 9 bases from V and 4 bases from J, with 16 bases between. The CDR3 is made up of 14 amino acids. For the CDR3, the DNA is TGTGCCAGTGCCTTGGGGCAGGAGAATCAGCCCCAGCATTTT. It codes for CASALGQENQPQHF.

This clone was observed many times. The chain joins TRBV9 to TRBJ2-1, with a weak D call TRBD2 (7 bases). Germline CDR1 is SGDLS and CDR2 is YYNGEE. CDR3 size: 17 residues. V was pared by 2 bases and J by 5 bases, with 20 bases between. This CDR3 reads CASSVAGGGGWDNEQFF. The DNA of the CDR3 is TGTGCCAGCAGCGTGGCTGGCGGGGGCGGGTGGGACAATGAGCAGTTCTTC.

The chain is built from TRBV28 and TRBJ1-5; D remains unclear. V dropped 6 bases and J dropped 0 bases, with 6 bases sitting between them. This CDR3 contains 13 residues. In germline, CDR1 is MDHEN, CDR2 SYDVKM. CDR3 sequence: CASRLDSNQPQHF. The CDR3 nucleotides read TGTGCCAGCAGGCTAGATAGCAATCAGCCCCAGCATTTT.